A selection of T cell receptor beta chains follows, all from one sample in a study of OX40 agonist ivuxolimab in advanced cancers. The data were produced by immunoSEQ multiplex PCR, yet TCRdb's version contains in-frame clones alone and is incomplete. The sample lists around 19,000 clones; around 80% were seen once. Source: CD4+ or CD8+ T cells sorted from blood, taken in a trial of the OX40 agonist ivuxolimab. The receptors here all came from an adult with an advanced solid tumor such as melanoma, head and neck, liver or kidney cancer. Both conserved end residues are part of each CDR3. D genes are given only for firm matches. Size tells how often a clone was seen (once, few, many) or the class of an expanded clone, and some rows leave it out.

j_call v_call d_call clone_size cdr3_aa cdr3_nt
TRBJ2-7 TRBV27 TRBD1 once CASTLHQGAYEQYF TGTGCCAGCACCCTTCATCAGGGGGCCTACGAGCAGTACTTC
TRBJ2-5 TRBV2 . . CASRFQETQYF TGTGCCAGCAGGTTCCAAGAGACCCAGTACTTC
TRBJ1-1 TRBV7-8 . . CASQTGPGNTEAFF TGTGCCAGCCAAACAGGTCCTGGCAACACTGAAGCTTTCTTT
TRBJ2-2 TRBV4-1 . . CASSQGNTGELFF TGCGCCAGCAGCCAAGGTAACACCGGGGAGCTGTTTTTT
TRBJ1-2 TRBV12-5 . . CASGGRGRSQGYTF TGTGCTAGTGGGGGCAGGGGAAGGTCGCAGGGCTACACCTTC
TRBJ1-6 TRBV6-6 . . CASSSWGDSPLHF TGTGCCAGCAGTTCGTGGGGGGATTCACCCCTCCACTTT
TRBJ2-2 TRBV12-1 . . CASSFVGSGNTGELFF .
TRBJ2-3 TRBV7-9 . . CASSTPPEAWIDTQYF TGTGCCAGCAGCACCCCTCCGGAAGCCTGGATTGATACGCAGTATTTT
TRBJ2-1 TRBV15 . once CATRRVGEDEQFF TGTGCCACCAGAAGAGTCGGTGAAGATGAGCAGTTCTTC
TRBJ1-1 TRBV7-8 . . CASSQPGATQTIEAFF TGTGCCAGCAGCCAACCGGGCGCTACACAAACCATTGAAGCTTTCTTT
TRBJ2-7 TRBV2 TRBD2 . CASRGSGGGSYEQYF TGTGCCAGCAGGGGTAGCGGGGGGGGTTCCTACGAGCAGTACTTC
TRBJ2-7 TRBV27 TRBD1 . CASSSTGTGGYEQYF TGTGCCAGCAGTTCGACCGGGACAGGGGGATACGAGCAGTACTTC
TRBJ2-7 TRBV19 TRBD1 . CASSAGQGGYEQYF TGTGCCAGTAGTGCCGGACAGGGGGGTTACGAGCAGTACTTC
TRBJ2-2 TRBV5-6 . few CASSLGSHGELFF TGTGCCAGCAGCTTGGGGAGTCACGGGGAGCTGTTTTTT
TRBJ1-2 TRBV7-9 TRBD1 . CASSRSGTGNGYTF TGTGCCAGCAGCCGATCCGGGACAGGGAATGGCTACACCTTC
TRBJ2-7 TRBV7-6 . once CASSLYSGYEQYF TGTGCCAGCAGCTTATACTCTGGCTACGAGCAGTACTTC
TRBJ2-5 TRBV11-2 . . CASSLGIQETQYF TGTGCCAGCAGCTTGGGGATCCAAGAGACCCAGTACTTC
TRBJ2-1 TRBV5-1 TRBD2 . CASSFRTSGTYNEQFF TGCGCCAGCAGCTTCAGGACTAGCGGCACCTACAATGAGCAGTTCTTC
TRBJ2-7 TRBV9 TRBD1 . CASSPRLLNRGSYEQYF TGTGCCAGCAGCCCCCGGCTCCTAAACAGGGGCTCCTACGAGCAGTACTTC
TRBJ2-7 TRBV7-9 . . CASSPGPAYEQYF TGTGCCAGCAGCCCCGGGCCAGCCTACGAGCAGTACTTC
TRBJ1-2 TRBV2 . . CARDLSYTF TGTGCCAGGGATTTAAGCTACACCTTC
TRBJ1-4 TRBV14 TRBD1 . CASSQERDSPGRLFF TGTGCCAGCAGCCAAGAAAGGGACAGTCCCGGAAGACTGTTTTTT
TRBJ2-2 TRBV28 . few CATNSGTYTGELFF TGTGCCACTAACTCCGGGACCTACACCGGGGAGCTGTTTTTT
TRBJ2-7 TRBV30 TRBD2 . CAWRGLAESYEQYF TGTGCCTGGAGGGGACTAGCGGAGTCCTACGAGCAGTACTTC
TRBJ1-2 TRBV2 TRBD1 once CASSVQGEYYGYTF TGTGCCAGCAGTGTACAGGGGGAATACTATGGCTACACCTTC
TRBJ2-1 TRBV11-2 TRBD2 . CASSLSPGLAGGGNEQFF TGTGCCAGCAGCTTAAGTCCGGGACTAGCGGGAGGCGGCAATGAGCAGTTCTTC
TRBJ2-1 TRBV28 . . CASSLPTGIHEQFF TGTGCCAGCAGTCTCCCCACAGGAATCCATGAGCAGTTCTTC
TRBJ2-1 TRBV29-1 TRBD2 . CSVEVQGTSGGVFPYNEQFF TGCAGCGTTGAGGTACAGGGGACTAGCGGGGGGGTATTCCCCTACAATGAGCAGTTCTTC
TRBJ2-2 TRBV29-1 . . CSGRRKNTGELFF TGCAGCGGTCGGCGGAAGAACACCGGGGAGCTGTTTTTT
TRBJ2-3 TRBV27 TRBD1 . CASSSGTDGTDTQYF TGTGCCAGCAGTTCCGGGACAGATGGCACAGATACGCAGTATTTT
TRBJ2-1 TRBV19 . . CASSTYGEWNEQFF TGTGCCAGTAGTACATACGGGGAATGGAATGAGCAGTTCTTC
TRBJ2-2 TRBV7-6 . . CASSFTGELFF TGTGCCAGCAGCTTCACCGGGGAGCTGTTTTTT